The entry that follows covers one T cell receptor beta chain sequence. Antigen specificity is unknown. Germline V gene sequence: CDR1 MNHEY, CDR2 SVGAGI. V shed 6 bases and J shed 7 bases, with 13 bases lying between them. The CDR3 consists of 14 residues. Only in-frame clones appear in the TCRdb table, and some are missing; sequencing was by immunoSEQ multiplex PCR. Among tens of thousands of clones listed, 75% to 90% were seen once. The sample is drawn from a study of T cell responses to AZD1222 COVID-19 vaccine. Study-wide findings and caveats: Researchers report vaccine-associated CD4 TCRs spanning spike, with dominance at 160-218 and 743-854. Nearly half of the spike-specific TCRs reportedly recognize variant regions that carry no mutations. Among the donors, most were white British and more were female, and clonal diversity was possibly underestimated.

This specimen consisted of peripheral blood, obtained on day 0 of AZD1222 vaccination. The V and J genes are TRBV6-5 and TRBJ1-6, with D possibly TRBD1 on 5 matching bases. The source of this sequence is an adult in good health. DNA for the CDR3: TGTGCCAGCAGCGCTGGGGGGGACAATTCACCCCTCCACTTT. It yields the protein CASSAGGDNSPLHF.